A single sample is the source of the 15 T cell receptor beta chains below, sequenced in a study of T cells in women clearing cervical HPV infection. Profiling relied on immunoSEQ multiplex PCR, and the TCRdb table lists in-frame clones only, not all of them. The sample table sets out about 18,000 clones. The specimen sequenced was blood buffy coat. These receptor sequences come from a woman between 18 and 69 years old with a cervical HPV16 infection that either progressed to CIN3+ or cleared (not recorded which).

As to this clone: The read halts 3 residues ahead of the CDR3 end, with the missing end drawn from the germline J gene. The chain couples TRBV19 to TRBJ1-5; TRBD1 agrees at 8 bases. Unmatched junction bases numbered 10, after V lost 3 bases and J lost 6 bases. The CDR3 length is 16 residues. The V gene's germline CDR1 is LNHDA and CDR2 SQIVND (reference sequence). CDR3 in amino acids: CASSIPGGRGRQPQHF. The CDR3 bases that were read are TGTGCCAGTAGTATCCCGGGGGGCAGGGGGCGTCAGCCC.

To note about this clone: Read sequence stops 3 residues before the CDR3 end, and the germline J gene provides the missing end. J is TRBJ2-5 and V is TRBV29-1; 10 positions agree with TRBD2. The germline CDR1 and CDR2 sequences are SQVTM and ANQGSEA. The CDR3 consists of 13 residues. V trimming: 3 bases; J trimming: 4 bases; junction bases outside the gene matches: 2. The DNA read from the CDR3 is TGCAGCGTTGAGGGACTAGCGTCAGAGACC. Protein sequence: CSVEGLASET. The CDR3 as a whole reads CSVEGLASETQYF.

Details on this clone: The read stops 3 residues short of the end of the CDR3; the missing end is completed from the germline J gene. The chain is built from TRBV20-1 and TRBJ1-5; 7 bases align to TRBD1. Germline trimming cut 6 bases from V and 7 bases from J; bases unmatched to any gene: 15. The CDR3 length is 15 residues. The germline V gene has CDR1 DFQATT and CDR2 SNEGSKA (reference sequence). The CDR3 reads CSAPAGTGVHQPQHF. The sequenced CDR3 bases are TGCAGTGCCCCCGCCGGAACAGGGGTGCACCAGCCC.

A remark on this clone: The read terminates 3 residues before the CDR3 end, so the remaining end is supplied by the germline J gene. This chain uses TRBV7-1 with TRBJ2-1, with 13 bases lining up with TRBD2. TRBV7-1 is an open reading frame, and its role is uncertain. The ends lost 2 bases at V and 4 bases at J; junction bases unmatched: 17. The CDR3 is made up of 21 amino acids. The CDR3 sequence is CASSSPRTSGGGSAGYNEQFF. CDR3 bases read: TGTGCCAGCAGCTCACCCCGGACTAGCGGGGGTGGTTCAGCGGGGTACAATGAG.

As regards this clone: The CDR3 end is not reached by the read, which stops 3 residues before it; the germline J gene fills it in. The rearrangement links TRBV9 to TRBJ2-7, with a weak D call TRBD1 (6 bases). Germline lookup yields CDR1 SGDLS and CDR2 YYNGEE. This CDR3 has 14 residues. Trimming left V 4 bases short and J 2 bases short, with 13 bases between. The CDR3 bases that were read are TGTGCCAGCAGCCCACTCAGGGGAACCTACGAG. It codes for CASSPLRGTYE. The full-length CDR3 reads as CASSPLRGTYEQYF.

For this clone: The read ends 3 residues shy of where the CDR3 ends; the end is completed using the germline J gene. The identical CDR3 is also encoded by other nucleotide sequences in the sample. This chain connects TRBV20-1 to TRBJ1-2, with 9 bases that match TRBD1. Germline trimming cut 6 bases from V and 7 bases from J; bases unmatched to any gene: 9. The CDR3 loop spans 13 amino acids. Germline V gene data show CDR1 as DFQATT and CDR2 as SNEGSKA (reference sequence). CDR3 loop: CSARDRGTTGYTF. The sequenced part of the CDR3 DNA is TGCAGTGCCCGCGACAGGGGGACTACTGGC.

Regarding this clone: The read finishes 3 residues shy of the CDR3 end, and the germline J gene is used to complete it. The rearrangement joins TRBV7-9 to TRBJ1-2; 7 nucleotides agree with TRBD1. The length of the CDR3 is 13 residues. Losses at the gene ends were 5 bases for V and 2 bases for J; bases not matched to a gene: 2. In germline, CDR1 is SEHNR, CDR2 FQNEAQ (reference sequence). This CDR3 is CASSLQGNYGYTF. CDR3 DNA (partial): TGTGCCAGCAGCCTACAGGGGAACTATGGC. The full variable domain, in which reference TRBV7-9 and TRBJ1-2 provide the parts outside the CDR3, is DTGVSQNPRHKITKRGQNVTFRCDPISEHNRLYWYRQTLGQGPEFLTYFQNEAQLEKSRLLSDRFSAERPKGSFSTLEIQRTEQGDSAMYLCASSLQGNYGYTFGSGTRLTVV.

The CDR3 protein is CASSPQAGANVLTF. CDR3 DNA (partial): TGTGCCAGCTCACCACAGGCTGGGGCCAACGTC. The rearrangement uses TRBV18 and TRBJ2-6; no reliable D call. The CDR3 is cut off 3 residues early in the read; its end comes from the germline J gene. Between the trimmed V and J ends, which lost 1 base and 2 bases, there was a span of 3 bases. The CDR3 totals 14 residues. CDR1 and CDR2 (germline): KGHSH, LQKENI.

This clone counts as medium-sized by frequency. The CDR3 goes on 3 residues after the read ends, and that part is filled in from the germline J gene. V usage is TRBV18 and J usage is TRBJ2-3; tentative D call: TRBD1 (5 bases). Trimming removed 1 base from V and 6 bases from J, with 11 bases in between. Looked up from germline, CDR1 is KGHSH and CDR2 is LQKENI. This CDR3 contains 14 residues. CDR3 loop: CASSPQEKGDTQYF. Incomplete CDR3 DNA: TGTGCCAGCTCACCACAGGAAAAGGGGGATACG.

As to this clone: Read sequence stops 3 residues before the CDR3 end, and the germline J gene provides the missing end. The rearrangement joins TRBV19 to TRBJ2-1; D may be TRBD2 (5 bases). The germline V gene has CDR1 LNHDA and CDR2 SQIVND (reference sequence). Trimming removed 3 bases from V and 4 bases from J, with 13 bases in between. The CDR3 loop spans 15 amino acids. The CDR3 protein is CASSMEAGVYNEQFF. The CDR3 bases that were read are TGTGCCAGTAGTATGGAGGCAGGAGTGTACAATGAG.

A note on this clone: The read finishes 3 residues shy of the CDR3 end, and the germline J gene is used to complete it. This chain connects TRBV19 to TRBJ1-1; TRBD1 might be the D (5 bases). This CDR3 is built from 16 residues. The germline V and J ends were trimmed by 5 bases and 1 base, with 17 bases remaining between them. Germline assignment: CDR1 LNHDA and CDR2 SQIVND (reference sequence). CDR3 loop: CASSPGRGSTNTEAFF. CDR3 DNA, as far as it was read: TGTGCCAGTAGTCCCGGTCGGGGGAGTACGAACACTGAA.

As concerns this clone: Sequencing ends 3 residues short of the CDR3 end; the germline J gene provides the rest. The chain recombines TRBV5-5 with TRBJ1-2; D gene unclear. The CDR3 covers 13 residues. V dropped 0 bases and J dropped 1 base, with 4 bases sitting between them. Germline V lookup: CDR1 SGHKS, CDR2 YYEKEE (reference sequence). The CDR3 region is CASSLDGNYGYTF. CDR3 DNA (partial): TGTGCCAGCAGCTTGGACGGTAACTATGGC.

A note on this clone: The read gets to within 3 residues of the CDR3 end, and the germline J gene fills in the rest. The gene calls are TRBV30 and TRBJ2-7; 14 bases are a match to TRBD2. J lost 5 bases, V lost 0 bases, and 6 bases had no gene match. Germline-derived CDR1 and CDR2 are GTSNPN and SVGIG (reference sequence). The CDR3 has 16 residues. Partial CDR3 DNA: TGTGCCTGGAGTGTATTCGGGACTAGCGGGAGAAACGAG. Protein: CAWSVFGTSGRNE. The whole CDR3 protein reads CAWSVFGTSGRNEQYF.

CDR3 loop: CASSLAFVGLQNTEAFF. The CDR3 bases that were read are TGCGCCAGCAGCTTGGCCTTTGTGGGACTCCAGAACACTGAA. The chain uses TRBV5-1 and TRBJ1-1, with D perhaps TRBD1 (5 bases). From the germline J gene comes the end of the CDR3, since the read stops 3 residues before it. The CDR3 contains 17 residues. V gave up 0 bases and J gave up 1 base, with 16 bases separating them. Germline V gene data show CDR1 as SGHRS and CDR2 as YFSETQ.

About this clone itself: Coverage ceases 3 residues before the CDR3 finishes, and the germline J gene fills in the end. This sequence joins TRBV7-3 and TRBJ2-2; 7 nucleotides line up with TRBD1. CDR1 is SGHTA and CDR2 is FQGTGA in the germline V gene. Germline trimming cut 0 bases from V and 6 bases from J; bases unmatched to any gene: 1. The CDR3 covers 14 residues. CDR3: CASSLTGGPGELFF. CDR3 bases read: TGTGCCAGCAGCTTAACAGGGGGCCCCGGGGAG.